The TCR beta chain under discussion was sequenced for a study of blood T cell repertoires in COVID-19 (dated by TCRdb to the early 2020s). Describing the broader study: Samples covering the acute and convalescent phases of COVID-19 were provided by collaborators in the United States, Italy and Spain. The prospective study material was composed of cDNA or gDNA derived from T cells, B-cell-depleted T cells, or PBMCs. The dataset comprised deeply sampled blood TCRbeta repertoires from subjects exposed to, actively infected with, or recovered from COVID-19. The repertoires were released in a freely available public database meant as a resource for research on the immune response to SARS-CoV-2. The samples were drawn from two sources: the first 160 participants of the ongoing ImmuneRACE study, and about 1,300 subjects contributed by 6 global collaborators. Nearly every sample came with metadata listing a de-identified subject ID, COVID-19 status, age in years and sex. HLA class I and class II types, where available, came from metadata supplied by the sample provider rather than from assay-based typing.

The immunoSEQ Assay, a bias-controlled multiplex PCR, was used to amplify TCRbeta CDR3 regions from genomic DNA. In the paper's pipeline: The number of nucleated cells in each sample was estimated from the amplification of reference gene primers within the assay. Sequence reads were collapsed and filtered to measure the absolute abundance of every unique TCRbeta CDR3 rearrangement. For each sample, productive Simpson clonality was calculated as the square root of Simpson's diversity index over productive rearrangements. Drawn from immuneACCESS, this table holds only the in-frame rearrangements with V and J called that TCRdb kept. Clones are partly lost; checked studies trace under half to an unresolved V gene and leave the rest unexplained. For V, J and clone size, that table is used; D and trimming come from the DNA. The sample table lists 250,000 to 300,000 clones, about 73% of them with a count of one. 3.3% of the sample rests with the top ten.

The collaborating institutions used their own protocols to collect whole blood in K2EDTA tubes. For TCRbeta analysis, collaborators shipped samples in one of three forms: frozen whole blood, isolated PBMCs, or DNA extracted from either of those sample types. Points the paper makes about the study in general: The amount of clinical and demographic metadata varied by source and participant and was provided uncurated.

CDR1 and CDR2 are read off the germline V gene (reference sequence) as LNHDA and SQIVND. Relative to germline, V is missing 3 bases and J is missing 5 bases, with 7 bases of the junction outside any gene match. The CDR3 measures 17 amino acids from cysteine to phenylalanine. Only CDR3 DNA is held: 51 bases, read in frame from base 1. Notes on this clone: It has no known antigen specificity. It has no much larger one-base neighbor in the sample; base qualities were not kept.

This sequence was found in a woman over 75 with acute or convalescent COVID-19. The sample taken for sequencing was peripheral blood. The rearranged chain carries TRBV19 and TRBJ2-2, and 12 junctional nucleotides match TRBD1. At the DNA level, the sequence is TGTGCCAGTAGTATGGGACAGGGGGCGAGTTGGACCGGGGAGCTGTTTTTT. Its translation is CASSMGQGASWTGELFF.